This TCR beta chain was documented in a study of shared clonotypes between healthy human individuals (dated by TCRdb to 2018 to 2021). About the investigation overall: A couple of women and a few men aged 18 to 49 years were included in the cohort. For each donor, CD4 naive and CD4 memory were each given three plates, CD8 naive was given two plates, and CD8 memory was given one plate. The study deeply sequenced blood TCR repertoires of about 5 healthy adults to estimate repertoire size and the extent of clonotype sharing between individuals. Libraries were prepared and TCR repertoires were sequenced by different laboratories using diverse techniques, in order to increase sequencing depth and limit assay-specific biases. Per donor, leukapheresis produced somewhere between about 0.94 and 9.5 billion PBMCs.

Including the terminal cysteine and phenylalanine, the CDR3 comprises 17 residues. Just the 51-base CDR3 DNA is kept, in frame starting at base 1. Via the germline V gene, CDR1 is MDHEN and CDR2 SYDVKM. The V end gives up 6 bases and the J end 4 bases, leaving 12 bases in the junction not matched to a gene. Using the deep immunoSEQ assay, TCR CDR3 regions were amplified from genomic DNA by multiplex PCR. For each cell subset, the extracted genomic DNA was distributed evenly across all wells of several immunoSEQ 96-well plates, and each plate served as one replicate. Each replicate PCR for sorted subsets received about 200 ng genomic DNA, equal to about 30,000 T cell genomes. The purified libraries were quantified using a Qubit 3.0 fluorometer, sized with a Bioanalyzer 2100, and then quantified again using the KAPA Library Quantification kit. Every immunoSEQ 96-well plate was sequenced on a separate single-read 150-cycle Illumina NextSeq 550 flow cell. The study's own analysis went as follows. Because only junctional sequences without quality scores were contained in the immunoSEQ output, filtering matching that applied to full-length reads could not be performed. To assign V/J genes and CDR3, sequences were annotated against IMGT germline references using PyIR, a Python wrapper for IgBLAST v1.9. Any read was removed if the V/J assignment was weak (E-value above 1e-6), the CDR3 was missing, or the read contained stop codons, out-of-frame junctions, or ambiguous translated residues. V3J clonotypes were defined by identical inferred V gene, J gene, and CDR3 amino acid sequence. To compute the percentage overlap between repertoires, the number of shared unique clonotypes was divided by the size of the smaller repertoire. Richness of each repertoire was evaluated using RTK rarefaction, the Chao1 estimator, and Recon v2.1 estimates of unobserved clonotypes. Generation probabilities for all TCRbeta clonotypes obtained by the gDNA method from a few donors were computed using OLGA. This is the immuneACCESS table as TCRdb keeps it, with only in-frame sequences that have V and J called. A part of the clones is gone; compared with another copy, unresolved V genes explain less than half, and the rest is unexplained. The D gene and trimming were derived from the DNA, and the V and J assignments and clone size from that table. A total of over 2 million clones appear in this sample, 80% to 95% of them only once. The top ten hold 0.37% of the sample.

What the research found in general, with its limitations: When four donors were compared, the shared fraction of clonotypes was 5% to 6.5% for naive CD4, around 4% for naive CD8, roughly 2.5% for memory CD4, and less than 0.5% for memory CD8. Incomplete sequencing was indicated by rarefaction of sorted-subset datasets, despite the large sequencing depth. Compared with non-shared clonotypes, the clonotypes found in all four sorted-subset donors had higher generation probabilities. Estimated clonotype richness was generally larger for naive than for memory subsets. Because the study included only a small number of donors, the genetic and exposure-history diversity represented was limited. Sampling was limited to blood, and TCR repertoires in tissue likely differ from TCR repertoires in blood. Pairwise subsampling led to the expectation that sequencing depth would affect the degree of clonotype sharing among donors.

The donors were healthy, HIV-negative adults with no recently reported acute infections or vaccinations. Only Caucasian adults living in Nashville, Tennessee, USA were represented among the donors. CD4+ T cells were enriched by magnetic negative selection, after which naive cells were positively selected on CD45RA and the negative fraction was taken as the memory subset. Blood was obtained by leukapheresis, after which PBMCs were separated by Ficoll-Histopaque density gradient centrifugation and cryopreserved in liquid nitrogen vapor phase. Purity and quantity of every magnetically sorted T cell population were checked by analytical flow cytometry. Each sorted fraction had its genomic DNA isolated and then quantified by UV absorbance on a Nanodrop 2000c. Points on this clone: The target of this receptor is not known. No per-base quality is available; no much larger clone lies one base away.

The chain was built from TRBV28 and TRBJ2-5; TRBD2 lines up with 12 middle nucleotides. The receptor was derived from a man between 18 and 29 years old in good health. Some clones in this sample may be carry-over from other donors' samples. The sequencing input was naive CD4+ T cells from PBMCs. The intended sense of this specimen's cell subset or site label: CD45RA+ positively selected. In nucleotide form, the sequence is TGTGCCAGCAGCTCGGCCTACGGACTAGCGGGAAGAGAGACCCAGTACTTC. Translated, this is CASSSAYGLAGRETQYF. The reference TRBV28 and TRBJ2-5 proteins fill in what lies around the CDR3, so the full variable domain reads DVKVTQSSRYLVKRTGEKVFLECVQDMDHENMFWYRQDPGLGLRLIYFSYDVKMKEKGDIPEGYSVSREKKERFSLILESASTNQTSMYLCASSSAYGLAGRETQYFGPGTRLLVL.